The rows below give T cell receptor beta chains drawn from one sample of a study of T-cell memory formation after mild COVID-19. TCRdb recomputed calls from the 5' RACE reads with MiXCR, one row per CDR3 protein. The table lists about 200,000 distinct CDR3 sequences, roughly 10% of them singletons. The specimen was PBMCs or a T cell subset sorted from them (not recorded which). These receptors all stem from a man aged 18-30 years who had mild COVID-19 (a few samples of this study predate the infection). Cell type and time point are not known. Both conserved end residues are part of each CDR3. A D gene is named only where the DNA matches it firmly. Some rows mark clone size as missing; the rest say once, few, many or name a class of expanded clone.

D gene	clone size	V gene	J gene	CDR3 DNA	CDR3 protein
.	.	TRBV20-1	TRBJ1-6	TGCAGTGCTAGGGTGCAGGGGAATTCACCCCTCCACTTT	CSARVQGNSPLHF
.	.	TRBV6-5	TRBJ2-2	TGTGCCAGCTCGCGGGGTGGGGAGCTGTTTTTT	CASSRGGELFF
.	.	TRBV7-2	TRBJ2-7	TGTGCCAGCAGCTTTCAAGCAGGAAATTCATACGAGCAGTACTTC	CASSFQAGNSYEQYF
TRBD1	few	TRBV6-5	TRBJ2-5	TGTGCCAGCACCAAAATGGGGACAGGGAAAGAGACCCAGTACTTC	CASTKMGTGKETQYF
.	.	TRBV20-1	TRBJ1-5	TGCAGTGTAACACCGGGGGTCAATCAGCCCCAGCATTTT	CSVTPGVNQPQHF
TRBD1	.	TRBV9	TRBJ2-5	TGTGCCAGCAGCGCCCGACAGGGGACGGAGACCCAGTACTTC	CASSARQGTETQYF
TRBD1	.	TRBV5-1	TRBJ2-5	TGCGCCAGCAGCTGGGACAGGAAAGAGACCCAGTACTTC	CASSWDRKETQYF
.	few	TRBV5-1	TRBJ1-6	TGCGCCAGCAGCCCGTTGGGAGGCCCAGCGACCCTCCACTTT	CASSPLGGPATLHF
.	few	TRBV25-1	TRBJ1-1	TGTGCCACCGTACCTCCGGGACGGGCGAACACTGAAGCTTCCTTT	CATVPPGRANTEASF
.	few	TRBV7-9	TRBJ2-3	TGTGCCAGCAAGACTTATAGCACAGATACGCAGTATTTT	CASKTYSTDTQYF
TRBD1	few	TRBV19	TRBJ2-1	TGTGCCAGTATGTGGACAGGGGGCAACAATGAGCAGTTCTTC	CASMWTGGNNEQFF
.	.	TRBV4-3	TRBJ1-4	TGCGCCAGCAGCCAAAAACAAGATGGGGGTGGCGGAGGGGGAAAACTGTTTTTT	CASSQKQDGGGGGGKLFF
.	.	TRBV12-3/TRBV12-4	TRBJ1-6	TGTGCCAGCACCGAAGGACAGATGAATTCACCCCTCCACTTT	CASTEGQMNSPLHF
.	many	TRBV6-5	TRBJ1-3	TGTGCCAGCAGTTACTTTTCCCCCGCTGGAAACACCATATATTTT	CASSYFSPAGNTIYF
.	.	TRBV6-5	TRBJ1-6	TGTGCCAGCAGTTCTCCCACATCCGGGTTAGGTGGTTCACCCCTCCACTTT	CASSSPTSGLGGSPLHF
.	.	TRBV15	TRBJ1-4	TGTGCCACCAGCAGAGGTGATGGTGAAAAACTGTTTTTT	CATSRGDGEKLFF
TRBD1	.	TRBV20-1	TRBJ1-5	TGCAGTGCAACACCCAGGGGGCCGGGTCAGCCCCAGCATTTT	CSATPRGPGQPQHF
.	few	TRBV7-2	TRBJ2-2	TGTGCCAGCAGCTTACGGGCCGGGGCGACCGGGGAGCTGTTTTTT	CASSLRAGATGELFF
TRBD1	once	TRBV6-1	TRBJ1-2	TGTGCCAGCAGTGACGGGACAGGGGGTTTCGGCTACACCTTC	CASSDGTGGFGYTF